One sample yielded the 2 T cell receptor beta chains listed below, sequenced in a study of OX40 agonist ivuxolimab in advanced cancers. Data came from immunoSEQ multiplex PCR; TCRdb stores just in-frame clones and leaves some out. This repertoire shows about 82,000 clones, roughly 90% found once; its top ten account for 2% to 2.5%. This specimen consisted of CD4+ or CD8+ T cells sorted from blood, obtained in a trial of the OX40 agonist ivuxolimab. These receptors all come from an adult with an advanced solid tumor such as melanoma, head and neck, liver or kidney cancer.

The chain joins TRBV19 to TRBJ2-1; D is perhaps TRBD2 (6 bases). Germline CDR1 is LNHDA and CDR2 is SQIVND (reference sequence). The CDR3 is 15 amino acids. The V end lost 11 bases, the J end lost 5 bases, and 22 bases lay between the germline ends. CDR3 nucleotide sequence: TGTGCCGCCTCATCTCGGGAGAGGGGTAACAATGAGCAGTTCTTC. Amino acids: CAASSRERGNNEQFF.

The chain employs TRBV6-5 and TRBJ2-1; 10 bases fit TRBD1. V lost 6 bases to trimming and J lost 7 bases; unmatched junction nucleotides: 9. CDR1 and CDR2 from the germline V gene are MNHEY and SVGAGI. The CDR3 has 15 amino acids. CDR3 coding DNA: TGTGCCAGCAGACGGACAGGGGGAAGCAAGAATGAGCAGTTCTTC. The encoded protein is CASRRTGGSKNEQFF.